These 20 T cell receptor beta chains came from one sample sequenced in a study of T cells in Graves' hyperthyroidism and ophthalmopathy. Using RNA transcripts as the source, TCR beta CDR3 regions were amplified. During a first-round RT-PCR of the TCR CDR3, the HTBI primer set was used. TCRdb fed the multiplex PCR reads into MiXCR, producing one record per CDR3 protein. The table lists over 700,000 distinct CDR3 sequences, about 35% of them singletons. Source material: blood. The receptors derive from a woman aged 40 to 50 with Graves' hyperthyroidism.

CDR3 sequence: CAIRNDKGAFYGYTF. The CDR3 region has the DNA TGTGCCATCAGAAACGACAAAGGCGCCTTCTATGGCTACACCTTC. This chain uses TRBV10-3 with TRBJ1-2; D uncertain. Germline V gene sequence: CDR1 ENHRY, CDR2 SYGVKD. V lost 6 bases, J lost 4 bases, and 18 bases lay in between. The CDR3 loop spans 15 amino acids.

This clonotype was recorded at least ten times. The CDR3 DNA sequence: TGCGCCAGCAGTGAGTCGGGGGAAGAGACCCAGTACTTC. The encoded protein is CASSESGEETQYF. J is TRBJ2-5 and V is TRBV10-1, with D possibly being TRBD1 or TRBD2 (5 bases each). The V end lost 0 bases, the J end lost 3 bases, and 5 bases lay between the germline ends. The CDR3 extends over 13 amino acids. The germline V gene encodes CDR1 WNHNN and CDR2 SYGVQD (reference sequence).

V is TRBV7-2 and J is TRBJ1-1, with D unresolved. Germline CDR1 SGHTA, CDR2 FQGNSA. V shed 8 bases and J shed 2 bases, with 18 bases lying between them. The CDR3 length is 15 residues. CDR3 amino acids: CASSPPSRANTEAFF. The CDR3 DNA reads TGTGCCAGCTCACCACCGTCGAGGGCTAACACTGAAGCTTTCTTT.

The genes are TRBV10-3 and TRBJ2-2; D unresolved. Germline V lookup: CDR1 ENHRY, CDR2 SYGVKD. V was trimmed by 6 bases and J by 0 bases, leaving 8 bases between them. The CDR3 totals 14 residues. Here the CDR3 DNA reads TGTGCCATCAGGGGGTTAGCGAACACCGGGGAGCTGTTTTTT. Translation: CAIRGLANTGELFF.

V usage is TRBV5-1 and J usage is TRBJ2-2; no firm D call. Trimming took off 6 bases at V and 2 bases at J, with 5 bases between the two ends. The CDR3 runs 12 residues. Germline values: CDR1 SGHRS, CDR2 YFSETQ. CDR3 in amino acids: CASTFNTGELFF. The CDR3 region has the DNA TGCGCCAGCACCTTCAACACCGGGGAGCTGTTTTTT.

This chain uses TRBV25-1 with TRBJ1-4; 8 nucleotides agree with TRBD1. V lost 6 bases and J lost 7; bases outside the gene matches: 10. Germline values: CDR1 MGHDK, CDR2 SYGVNS. CDR3 length equals 15 residues. The CDR3, as DNA: TGTGCCAGCAGCCAAAGGACAGGGTCCTCTGAAAAACTGTTTTTT. Its translation: CASSQRTGSSEKLFF. Variable domain in full (rest from reference TRBV25-1 and TRBJ1-4): EADIYQTPRYLVIGTGKKITLECSQTMGHDKMYWYQQDPGMELHLIHYSYGVNSTEKGDLSSESTVSRIRTEHFPLTLESARPSHTSQYLCASSQRTGSSEKLFFGSGTQLSVL.

The chain links TRBV12-3 or TRBV12-4 to TRBJ2-5; D tentatively fits TRBD1 or TRBD2 (5 bases each). Deletions cut 3 bases from V and 1 base from J, with 12 bases between. This CDR3 is built from 15 residues. CDR3 region: CASSFGATIQETQYF. In DNA form, the CDR3 reads TGTGCCAGCAGTTTCGGGGCGACAATCCAAGAGACCCAGTACTTC.

Regarding this clonotype: A much bigger clone sits one base away, suggesting this may be a read error. The V call is TRBV7-9, the J call TRBJ2-6; possibly TRBD1 for D (5 bases). Per germline, CDR1 SEHNR and CDR2 FQNEAQ (reference sequence). The CDR3 runs to 16 residues. The CDR3 reads CASSLDLQPGADVLTF. In DNA, the CDR3 is TGTGCCAGCAGCTTAGATCTGCAGCCTGGGGCCGACGTCCTGACTTTC.

This clonotype showed up many times. The CDR3 nucleotides are TGTGCCAGCCGTGACCGGGGAGACGATCAGCCCCAGCATTTT. Protein: CASRDRGDDQPQHF. This chain links TRBV19 with TRBJ1-5, with no clear D. In germline, CDR1 is LNHDA, CDR2 SQIVND (reference sequence). This CDR3 comprises 14 residues. V lost 9 bases and J 5 bases, leaving 17 bases between the germline ends.

As concerns this clonotype: A read error may be the cause here, since a much bigger clone is one base away. This chain connects TRBV29-1 to TRBJ2-7, with 7 nucleotides matching TRBD1. CDR1 is SQVTM, CDR2 ANQGSEA, per germline. The CDR3 length is 13 residues. The CDR3 here is CGTRQGVSYEQYF. In DNA, the CDR3 is TGCGGCACTCGACAGGGAGTCTCCTACGAGCAGTACTTC.

The sample holds a few counts of this clonotype. This chain links TRBV19 with TRBJ1-1; no definite D call. V was clipped by 7 bases and J by 2 bases, with 11 bases between them. CDR3 length equals 13 residues. Per germline, CDR1 LNHDA and CDR2 SQIVND (reference sequence). The chain's CDR3 is CASILRGNTEAFF. The CDR3 nucleotides read TGTGCCAGTATTCTCCGGGGTAACACTGAAGCTTTCTTT.

The chain uses TRBV16 and TRBJ1-1; TRBD1 is a possible D gene (5 bases). V lost 0 bases, J lost 0 bases, and 11 bases lay in between. Germline V gives CDR1 KGHSY, CDR2 FQNENV. CDR3 size: 16 residues. CDR3 in amino acids: CASSQSDRAMNTEAFF. The DNA of the CDR3 is TGTGCCAGCAGCCAATCTGACAGAGCCATGAACACTGAAGCTTTCTTT.

This sequence joins TRBV7-8 and TRBJ2-7, with 10 nucleotides matching TRBD1. TRBJ2-1 explains the end of the DNA better; the J call may be wrong. The germline V gene has CDR1 SGHVS and CDR2 FQNEAQ. CDR3 size: 16 residues. The CDR3 DNA follows: TGTGCCAGCAGCACCCCCGGGACAGGGGCCTCCAATGAGCAGTTCTTC. Translating gives CASSTPGTGASNEQFF.

The DNA for the CDR3 is TGTGCCAGCTTCCTCCCGGGACTAGCGGGACAAGAGACCCAGTACTTC. It specifies CASFLPGLAGQETQYF. The chain is built from TRBV9 and TRBJ2-5; 13 bases match TRBD2. Germline-derived CDR1 and CDR2 are SGDLS and YYNGEE. CDR3 length equals 16 residues. The ends lost 7 bases at V and 2 bases at J; junction bases unmatched: 8.

The chain has TRBV7-8 and TRBJ2-3; D may be TRBD1 (6 bases). The CDR3 is made up of 16 amino acids. The germline V gene has CDR1 SGHVS and CDR2 FQNEAQ. Trimming pared 4 bases from V and 3 bases from J, leaving 17 bases between. In DNA, the CDR3 is TGTGCCAGCAGCTCCCGGCCAGGGGCTCGAACAGATACGCAGTATTTT. Its protein is CASSSRPGARTDTQYF.

The V gene is TRBV11-2, the J gene TRBJ2-5; 8 positions match TRBD2. The CDR3 is 15 amino acids. V trimming: 8 bases; J trimming: 5 bases; junction bases outside the gene matches: 13. Germline V lookup: CDR1 SGHAT, CDR2 FQNNGV. CDR3 region: CASEAGAGGSETQYF. CDR3 nucleotide sequence: TGTGCCAGCGAGGCCGGGGCGGGGGGTAGTGAGACCCAGTACTTC.

V gene TRBV7-2 combines with J gene TRBJ2-3, with D perhaps matching TRBD1 (6 bases). V was cut by 4 bases and J by 2 bases, with 13 bases left in between. The CDR3 extends over 15 amino acids. Germline values: CDR1 SGHTA, CDR2 FQGNSA. In DNA, the CDR3 is TGTGCCAGCAGCTCGAGAAGGGGGTACACAGATACGCAGTATTTT. Translating it yields CASSSRRGYTDTQYF. Combining the CDR3 with reference TRBV7-2 and TRBJ2-3 gives the whole variable domain GAGVSQSPSNKVTEKGKDVELRCDPISGHTALYWYRQSLGQGLEFLIYFQGNSAPDKSGLPSDRFSAERTGGSVSTLTIQRTQQEDSAVYLCASSSRRGYTDTQYFGPGTRLTVL.

The chain employs TRBV10-3 and TRBJ1-1; no firm D call. Germline V gene data show CDR1 as ENHRY and CDR2 as SYGVKD. This CDR3 contains 12 residues. V was pared by 6 bases and J by 6 bases, with 11 bases between. In DNA, the CDR3 is TGTGCCATCAGACAAGGTAACGCTGAAGCTTTCTTT. It specifies CAIRQGNAEAFF.

This clonotype has at least ten counts. The gene calls are TRBV7-9 and TRBJ2-5; 11 nucleotides line up with TRBD2. The CDR3 spans 16 residues. The J segment lost 1 base and the V segment lost 1 base, leaving 2 bases of the junction unmatched. In germline, CDR1 is SEHNR, CDR2 FQNEAQ (reference sequence). The CDR3 coding sequence is TGTGCCAGCAGCTTAGGACTAGCGGGGACCCAAGAGACCCAGTACTTC. Translating it yields CASSLGLAGTQETQYF.

The CDR3 DNA follows: TGTGCCAGCAGCCAAGCTTTTGGGAACACTGAAGCTTTCTTT. Its protein is CASSQAFGNTEAFF. The chain uses TRBV7-3 and TRBJ1-1; D is unclear. The length of the CDR3 is 14 residues. Trimming took off 5 bases at V and 1 base at J, with 11 bases between the two ends. CDR1 is SGHTA and CDR2 is FQGTGA in the germline V gene.